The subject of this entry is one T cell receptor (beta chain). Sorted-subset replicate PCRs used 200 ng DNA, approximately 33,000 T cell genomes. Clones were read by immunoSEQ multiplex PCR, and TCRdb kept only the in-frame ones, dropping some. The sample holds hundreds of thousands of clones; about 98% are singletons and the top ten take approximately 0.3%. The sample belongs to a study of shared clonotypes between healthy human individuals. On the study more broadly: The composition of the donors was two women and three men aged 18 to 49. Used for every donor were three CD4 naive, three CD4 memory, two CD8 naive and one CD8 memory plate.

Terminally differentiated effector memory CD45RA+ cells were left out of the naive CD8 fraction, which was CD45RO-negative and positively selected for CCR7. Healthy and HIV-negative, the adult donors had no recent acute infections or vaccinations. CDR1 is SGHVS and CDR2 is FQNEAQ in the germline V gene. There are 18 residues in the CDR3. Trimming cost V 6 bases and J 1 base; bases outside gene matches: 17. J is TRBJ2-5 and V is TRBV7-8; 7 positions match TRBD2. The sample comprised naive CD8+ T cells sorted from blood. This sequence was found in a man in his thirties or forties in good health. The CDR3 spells CASRIIGEGRVGQETQYF. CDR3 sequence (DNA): TGTGCCAGCAGGATAATTGGTGAGGGGAGGGTAGGCCAAGAGACCCAGTACTTC.